A selection of T cell receptor beta chains follows, all from one sample in a study of vaccination and CD4 T cells after COVID-19. TCRdb re-called the PCR reads with MiXCR, one entry per CDR3 protein. Of over 7,000 distinct CDR3 sequences listed, 50% are singletons. Antigens for these TCRs are unknown. The sample comprised CD4+ T cells from blood, cultured in vitro. The origin of the receptors is a human donor in good health. CDR3s leave out the opening cysteine and the closing phenylalanine or tryptophan. A D gene is named only where the DNA matches it firmly. Not every row has a clone size; where given, it reads once, few, many or a size class.

V: TRBV6-4; size: few; D: -; length: 13; CDR3: ASSDTSSGANVLT
V: TRBV7-3; size: -; D: -; length: 13; CDR3: ASSLMGRAVDTQY
V: TRBV6-1; size: -; D: -; length: 9; CDR3: ASLGFGEAF
V: TRBV20-1; size: once; D: -; length: 10; CDR3: SATPWFTEAF
V: TRBV19; size: -; D: -; length: 13; CDR3: ATENRPANTGELF
V: TRBV11-1; size: -; D: TRBD2; length: 13; CDR3: ASSLPASGGHTQY
V: TRBV6-5; size: -; D: -; length: 14; CDR3: ASSYSMVAVNQPQH
V: TRBV20-1; size: -; D: -; length: 12; CDR3: SARGGPSTDTQY
V: TRBV2; size: -; D: TRBD1; length: 13; CDR3: ASSLGQGSNQPQH
V: TRBV20-1; size: -; D: -; length: 12; CDR3: SGKAGNSNQPQH
V: TRBV6-1; size: -; D: -; length: 11; CDR3: ASIPRLSTEAF
V: TRBV7-3; size: medium-sized; D: -; length: 11; CDR3: ASSPYMTEKLF
V: TRBV24-1; size: -; D: -; length: 12; CDR3: ATSDGQNNQPQH
V: TRBV27; size: -; D: TRBD1; length: 11; CDR3: ASSFRGPQPRH
V: TRBV7-6; size: few; D: -; length: 12; CDR3: ASSNTGLTDTQY
V: TRBV6-1; size: few; D: TRBD1; length: 12; CDR3: ASRRGDSLYGYT
V: TRBV7-6; size: -; D: TRBD1; length: 12; CDR3: ASSPDRANTEAF
V: TRBV6-5; size: few; D: -; length: 11; CDR3: ASSYQSNQPQH
V: TRBV6-5; size: -; D: -; length: 15; CDR3: ASSYSSPSLPSYEQY
V: TRBV6-1; size: -; D: TRBD1; length: 12; CDR3: ASNRDSTNTEAF
V: TRBV6-5; size: few; D: TRBD1; length: 12; CDR3: ASSWATGGVGYT
V: TRBV20-1; size: -; D: -; length: 11; CDR3: SASLGLVNEQF
V: TRBV5-1; size: -; D: TRBD2; length: 12; CDR3: ASSLSGELETQY
V: TRBV6-1; size: -; D: -; length: 12; CDR3: ASSPGTNGYEQY
V: TRBV6-1; size: -; D: TRBD1; length: 10; CDR3: ATGQGFEKLF
V: TRBV27; size: -; D: -; length: 15; CDR3: ASSDSDSFFYNSPLH
V: TRBV19; size: few; D: -; length: 12; CDR3: ASSPSTGNQPQH
V: TRBV29-1; size: once; D: TRBD1; length: 12; CDR3: SVAGDRDEETQY
V: TRBV20-1; size: -; D: -; length: 10; CDR3: SACRESDTQY
V: TRBV7-8; size: -; D: -; length: 12; CDR3: ASSKGTGSGELF
V: TRBV20-1; size: -; D: TRBD1; length: 13; CDR3: SARDLTGDTGELF
V: TRBV2; size: few; D: TRBD1; length: 12; CDR3: ASATQGFVQPQH
V: TRBV12-3/TRBV12-4; size: few; D: -; length: 10; CDR3: ATRAPDAEAF
V: TRBV4-1; size: once; D: -; length: 12; CDR3: ASSQEFGAGGYT